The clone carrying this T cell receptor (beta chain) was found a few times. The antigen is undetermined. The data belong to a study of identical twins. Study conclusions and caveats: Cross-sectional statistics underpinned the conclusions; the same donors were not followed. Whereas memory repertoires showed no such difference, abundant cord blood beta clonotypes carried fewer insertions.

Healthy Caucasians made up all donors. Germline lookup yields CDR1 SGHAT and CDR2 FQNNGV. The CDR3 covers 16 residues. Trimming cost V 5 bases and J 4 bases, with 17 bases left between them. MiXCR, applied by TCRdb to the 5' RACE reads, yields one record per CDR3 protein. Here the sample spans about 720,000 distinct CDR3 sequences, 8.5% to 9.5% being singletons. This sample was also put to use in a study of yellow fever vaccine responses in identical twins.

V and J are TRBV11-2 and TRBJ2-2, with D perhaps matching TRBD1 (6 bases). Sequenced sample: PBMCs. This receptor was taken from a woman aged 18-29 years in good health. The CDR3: CASSRGGRRGTGELFF. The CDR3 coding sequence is TGTGCCAGCAGCCGAGGGGGAAGGCGTGGCACCGGGGAGCTGTTTTTT.